The 21 T cell receptor beta chains listed next were all sequenced from one sample in a study of blood T cells in healthy people across ages. A second PCR, run for about 6 to 11 cycles, used a sample-barcoded 5' primer plus a J-beta primer mix. One entry per CDR3 protein results from TCRdb running MiXCR on the 5' RACE reads. This sample has 1.5 million to 2 million distinct CDR3 sequences, with 39% found just once. Input material: blood. The receptors derive from a human donor in good health.

This clonotype has a single count. The chain is built from TRBV6-1 and TRBJ1-4, with 8 bases aligning to TRBD1. Trimming cost V 6 bases and J 5 bases; bases outside gene matches: 8. Germline V gives CDR1 MNHNS, CDR2 SASEGT. The CDR3 spans 15 residues. The CDR3 is CASRLDRGPNEKLFF. The DNA for the CDR3 is TGTGCCAGCAGGCTAGACAGGGGCCCAAATGAAAAACTGTTTTTT.

V gene TRBV20-1 combines with J gene TRBJ1-1, with TRBD1 matching 8 bases. With 0 bases clipped from V and 3 bases from J, the junction kept 3 bases outside the gene matches. Germline loops: CDR1 DFQATT, CDR2 SNEGSKA (reference sequence). This CDR3 region has 14 residues. CDR3 coding DNA: TGCAGTGCTAGAGACCAGGGGGCGCACACTGAAGCTTTCTTT. It is translated as CSARDQGAHTEAFF.

This clonotype was observed a handful of times. V and J are TRBV20-1 and TRBJ2-4, with D possibly being TRBD1 or TRBD2 (5 bases each). With the DNA end fitting TRBJ2-5 better, the J assignment may be wrong. The CDR3 spans 15 residues. The germline gives CDR1 DFQATT, CDR2 SNEGSKA (reference sequence). CDR3 loop: CSATTDKGTRETQYF. DNA for the CDR3: TGCAGTGCCACCACGGACAAGGGAACTAGGGAGACCCAGTACTTC.

The sample holds a few counts of this clonotype. The chain is built from TRBV5-6 and TRBJ2-4; 8 bases agree with TRBD1. With the DNA end fitting TRBJ2-7 better, the J assignment may be wrong. Germline assignment: CDR1 SGHDT and CDR2 YYEEEE. The CDR3 loop spans 16 amino acids. CDR3 bases: TGTGCCAGCAGCTTTTATCGGGACAGGCAGGCGTACGAGCAGTACTTC. This sequence encodes CASSFYRDRQAYEQYF.

The chain uses TRBV29-1 and TRBJ2-3; D remains ambiguous. The germline V gene encodes CDR1 SQVTM and CDR2 ANQGSEA. The CDR3 runs to 17 residues. The V end was cut by 0 bases, the J end by 9 bases, with 25 bases between. CDR3 sequence (DNA): TGCAGCGTTGAAGATCATGGCCTCTTGGGGATCTCAGGAACGCAGTATTTT. Amino acid sequence: CSVEDHGLLGISGTQYF.

This sequence joins TRBV21-1 and TRBJ1-5; TRBD1 reflects the table's D call only, with no check against the DNA. TRBV21-1 is termed a pseudogene. The length of the CDR3 is 14 residues. CDR3 loop: CASTDRAEDQPQHF. The CDR3 nucleotides read TGTGCCAGCACCGACAGGGCCGAAGATCAGCCCCAGCATTTT.

Worth noting for this clonotype: At one of its ends the junction is not consistent with the germline gene, which may arise from a read error. The rearrangement links TRBV19 to TRBJ1-2, with no clear D. This CDR3 has 15 amino acids. The germline gives CDR1 LNHDA, CDR2 SQIVND (reference sequence). CDR3 in DNA: TGTGCCAGTAGTATAGAGTGGGGTCAGGCCTATGGCTACACCTTT. Protein sequence: CASSIEWGQAYGYTF.

This clonotype was counted only a few times. The chain carries TRBV20-1 and TRBJ1-2; TRBD1 matches at 7 bases. Trimming took 5 bases from V and 0 from J; bases not matched to a gene: 9. The germline CDR1 and CDR2 sequences are DFQATT and SNEGSKA (reference sequence). The CDR3 sequence is 15 residues long. CDR3 residues: CSAPSRDSSNYGYTF. In nucleotides, the CDR3 is TGCAGTGCTCCTTCCCGGGACAGTTCTAACTATGGCTACACCTTC.

The table lists this clonotype with a few counts. The chain uses TRBV7-9 and TRBJ2-2; a weak D match, TRBD2 (7 bases). The CDR3 consists of 16 residues. V was shortened by 0 bases and J by 4 bases, with 12 bases between the two germline ends. Per the germline V gene, CDR1 is SEHNR and CDR2 is FQNEAQ (reference sequence). This chain's CDR3 is CASSLAHAGATGELFF. Written as DNA, the CDR3 is TGTGCCAGCAGCTTAGCGCATGCGGGGGCCACCGGGGAGCTGTTTTTT.

The V and J genes are TRBV6-2 or TRBV6-3 and TRBJ2-2; D may be TRBD1 or TRBD2 (5 bases each). The germline V gene has CDR1 MNHEY and CDR2 SVGEGT. This CDR3 has 13 residues. V dropped 6 bases and J dropped 2 bases, with 7 bases sitting between them. The CDR3 nucleotides read TGTGCCAGCAGACGGGACAACACCGGGGAGCTGTTTTTT. Protein: CASRRDNTGELFF.

This clonotype was seen a few times. This rearrangement joins TRBV3-1 to TRBJ1-2; D gene unclear. Trimming removed 0 bases at V and 6 bases at J, with 11 bases between. CDR1 is LGHDT and CDR2 is YNNKEL in the germline V gene (reference sequence). This CDR3 has 14 residues. CDR3 sequence reads: CASSQDGQANGYTF. The CDR3 coding sequence is TGTGCCAGCAGCCAAGATGGGCAGGCTAATGGCTACACCTTC.

The chain combines TRBV5-1 with TRBJ2-7; 8 nucleotides agree with TRBD1. The V gene end was trimmed by 4 bases and the J gene end by 3 bases; junction bases not matched to a gene: 9. This CDR3 has 15 amino acids. From germline, CDR1 is SGHRS and CDR2 YFSETQ. CDR3: CASSGGQVVGYEQYF. The CDR3 region has the DNA TGCGCCAGCAGCGGGGGACAGGTCGTGGGCTACGAGCAGTACTTC.

This clonotype came up a few times. The chain is built from TRBV29-1 and TRBJ1-2; 8 nucleotides line up with TRBD1. CDR3 length: 13 amino acids. Germline assignment: CDR1 SQVTM and CDR2 ANQGSEA. Unmatched junction bases numbered 9, after V lost 4 bases and J lost 8 bases. The CDR3, as DNA: TGCAGCGTTGTATGGACAGGGATACGAGGCTACACCTTC. Translating it yields CSVVWTGIRGYTF. Full variable domain (missing parts from reference TRBV29-1 and TRBJ1-2): SAVISQKPSRDICQRGTSLTIQCQVDSQVTMMFWYRQQPGQSLTLIATANQGSEATYESGFVIDKFPISRPNLTFSTLTVSNMSPEDSSIYLCSVVWTGIRGYTFGSGTRLTVV.

The chain has TRBV29-1 and TRBJ2-5; D might be TRBD1 (6 bases). CDR1 and CDR2 from the germline V gene are SQVTM and ANQGSEA. This CDR3 contains 13 residues. For the CDR3, the DNA is TGCAACGTAGTAGGGGGACACCAAGAGACCCAGTACTTC. This sequence encodes CNVVGGHQETQYF.

This clonotype was picked up one time. The V call is TRBV7-8, the J call TRBJ1-1, with D hard to call. The CDR3 covers 14 residues. Germline CDR1 SGHVS, CDR2 FQNEAQ. Between the trimmed V and J ends, which lost 1 base and 7 bases, there was a span of 13 bases. The CDR3 sequence is CASSLGSRLVEAFF. The DNA of the CDR3 is TGTGCCAGCAGCTTAGGAAGTCGTCTAGTTGAAGCTTTCTTT. Full variable domain (missing parts from reference TRBV7-8 and TRBJ1-1): GAGVSQSPRYKVAKRGQDVALRCDPISGHVSLFWYQQALGQGPEFLTYFQNEAQLDKSGLPSDRFFAERPEGSVSTLKIQRTQQEDSAVYLCASSLGSRLVEAFFGQGTRLTVV.

This chain connects TRBV9 to TRBJ1-5, with D unclear. CDR1 is SGDLS and CDR2 is YYNGEE in the germline V gene. The V end was cut by 4 bases, the J end by 2 bases, with 10 bases between. CDR3 length equals 14 residues. CDR3 sequence: CASSSSLGNQPQHF. The CDR3 bases are TGTGCCAGCAGCTCCTCACTGGGCAATCAGCCCCAGCATTTT.

The chain couples TRBV5-1 to TRBJ2-5; 11 nucleotides agree with TRBD2. The CDR3 has 15 amino acids. Germline assignment: CDR1 SGHRS and CDR2 YFSETQ. J lost 2 bases, V lost 8 bases, and 8 bases had no gene match. CDR3 DNA: TGCGCCAGGTACCCCCGGACTAGCGGGCAAGAGACCCAGTACTTC. This translates into CARYPRTSGQETQYF.

The chain links TRBV7-3 to TRBJ2-4, with unresolved D. The CDR3 runs 13 residues. CDR1 is SGHTA, CDR2 FQGTGA, per germline. V shed 6 bases and J shed 5 bases, with 11 bases lying between them. CDR3 loop: CASRALGENIQYF. CDR3 DNA: TGTGCCAGCAGGGCTCTTGGCGAAAACATTCAGTACTTC. Full variable domain (missing parts from reference TRBV7-3 and TRBJ2-4): GAGVSQTPSNKVTEKGKYVELRCDPISGHTALYWYRQSLGQGPEFLIYFQGTGAADDSGLPNDRFFAVRPEGSVSTLKIQRTERGDSAVYLCASRALGENIQYFGAGTRLSVL.

Only a few counts were recorded for this clonotype. The chain uses TRBV12-3 or TRBV12-4 and TRBJ1-5, with D possibly matching TRBD1 (5 bases). The CDR3 sequence is 14 residues long. V gave up 2 bases and J gave up 5 bases, with 10 bases separating them. The CDR3 sequence: CASSLTQGYQPQHF. In DNA form, the CDR3 reads TGTGCCAGCAGTTTAACGCAGGGATATCAGCCCCAGCATTTT.

This clonotype was picked up a small number of times. Here the CDR3 DNA reads TGTGCCAGCAGCCAAGATCGTGGGGATGGCTATGGCTACACCTTC. It yields the protein CASSQDRGDGYGYTF. The V gene is TRBV4-2, the J gene TRBJ1-2; the D is unclear. Trimming pared 0 bases from V and 4 bases from J, leaving 12 bases between. Germline CDR1 is LGHNA and CDR2 is YNFKEQ. The CDR3 is 15 residues long.

This clonotype was seen more than once but under ten times. The chain recombines TRBV29-1 with TRBJ2-5, with no clear D. Deletions cut 6 bases from V and 2 bases from J, with 13 bases between. The CDR3 runs 13 residues. Germline assignment: CDR1 SQVTM and CDR2 ANQGSEA. CDR3 loop: CSVKTNIQETQYF. CDR3 nucleotides: TGCAGCGTCAAGACCAACATTCAAGAGACCCAGTACTTC.